Sequencing of this T cell receptor beta chain was carried out in a study of tumor and adjacent non-tumor tissue in lung cancer. For the study at large: Histology: about a dozen adenocarcinoma, a couple of squamous cell carcinoma, 1 small cell lung cancer.

The library came from three nested PCR rounds adapted from ARM-PCR protocols. Using its own MiXCR run on the multiplex PCR reads, TCRdb lists one record per CDR3 protein. The data hold 200,000 to 250,000 distinct CDR3 sequences, with over 55% observed a single time. As regards this clonotype: One end of the junction is discordant with germline, which a read error may explain.

No cell sorting was done before RNA was extracted from the tissue. The sequenced sample was lung tumor tissue. This TCR was recovered from a man in his sixties with non-small cell lung cancer.

The CDR3 sequence: CASSLAGAGTGELFF. Here the CDR3 DNA reads TGTGCCAGCAGCTTAGCTGGAGCGGGGACCGGGGAGCTATTTTTT. This chain connects TRBV7-8 to TRBJ2-2, with 7 bases lining up with TRBD2. Germline V CDR1 and CDR2: SGHVS, FQNEAQ. The CDR3 covers 15 residues.